This TCR beta chain was sequenced during a study of technical replicates of blood from several donors. With 7 bases clipped from V and 4 bases from J, the junction kept 10 bases outside the gene matches. CDR3 length equals 15 residues. From germline, CDR1 is MDHEN and CDR2 SYDVKM. Method: immunoSEQ multiplex PCR; TCRdb's copy keeps in-frame clones and lacks some. The sample holds about 70,000 clones, 95% seen once. The sequence was collected from a human donor in good health. Sequenced sample: T cells isolated from PBMCs. V is TRBV28 and J is TRBJ2-7; 10 bases agree with TRBD1. The chain's CDR3 is CASTSYGTGAYEQYF. Here the CDR3 DNA reads TGTGCCAGCACCTCGTATGGGACAGGGGCGTACGAGCAGTACTTC.